This passage covers 25 T cell receptor beta chains from one sample sequenced in a study of CD8+CD57+ T cells in acquired aplastic anemia. Patients who underwent sequencing had shown CD8+CD57+ cell expansion by flow cytometry. TCR beta VDJ combinations and CDR3 sequences were profiled from genomic DNA. Via MiXCR, TCRdb re-called the reads, giving one row per CDR3 protein. The table records 200,000 to 300,000 distinct CDR3 sequences, around 46% of them present only once. The sample comprised sorted CD4+, CD8+, or CD8+CD57+ T cells (not recorded which) from PBMCs. The receptors come from a human donor with aplastic anemia.

Regarding this clonotype: This may be a read error: a much more frequent sequence differs by one nucleotide. The CDR3 DNA sequence: TGTGCCAGCAGCGCCAGTGGGGCAGCCTGGGGCAATGGGCAGTTCTTC. Amino acids: CASSASGAAWGNGQFF. J is TRBJ2-1 and V is TRBV9, with D possibly TRBD1 on 5 matching bases. Germline V gene lookup returns CDR1 SGDLS and CDR2 YYNGEE. The CDR3 is 16 residues long.

A few counts support this clonotype. The chain combines TRBV7-2 with TRBJ2-2; D may be TRBD2 (6 bases). Germline-derived CDR1 and CDR2 are SGHTA and FQGNSA. V was cut by 3 bases and J by 0 bases, with 8 bases left in between. The CDR3 has 15 amino acids. The CDR3 DNA reads as TGTGCCAGCAGCTTCCGGGACTCGAACACCGGGGAGCTGTTTTTT. This encodes CASSFRDSNTGELFF. The full variable domain, completed using reference TRBV7-2 and TRBJ2-2, is GAGVSQSPSNKVTEKGKDVELRCDPISGHTALYWYRQSLGQGLEFLIYFQGNSAPDKSGLPSDRFSAERTGGSVSTLTIQRTQQEDSAVYLCASSFRDSNTGELFFGEGSRLTVL.

This clonotype was detected a few times. The chain joins TRBV4-1 to TRBJ2-7; D perhaps matches TRBD1 (6 bases). CDR1 and CDR2 (germline): MGHRA, YSYEKL. The CDR3 covers 16 residues. Trimming stripped 0 bases from V and 3 bases from J, with 15 bases between. The CDR3 nucleotides read TGCGCCAGCAGCCAAGAAGCCGGACAGAGATTCTACGAGCAGTACTTC. The encoded protein is CASSQEAGQRFYEQYF.

This clonotype came up a few times. The missing conserved phenylalanine or tryptophan at the end of this CDR3 makes a read error likely. The chain is built from TRBV9 and TRBJ2-5; 8 nucleotides match TRBD2. CDR3 length: 16 residues. The V gene's germline CDR1 is SGDLS and CDR2 YYNGEE. Trimming cost V 4 bases and J 5 bases; bases outside gene matches: 13. CDR3 in amino acids: CASSPSGGGPPETQYS. The CDR3 nucleotides are TGTGCCAGCAGCCCCAGTGGCGGGGGGCCTCCGGAGACCCAGTACTCC.

The V and J genes are TRBV11-1 and TRBJ2-1; D uncertain. Germline CDR1 is SGHAT and CDR2 is FQDESV (reference sequence). There are 13 residues in the CDR3. Trimming shortened V by 4 bases and J by 5 bases, and 9 bases separated the two germline ends. Here the CDR3 reads CASSSTINNEQFF. CDR3 bases: TGTGCCAGCAGCTCCACGATCAACAATGAGCAGTTCTTC.

This clonotype turned up a few times. J is TRBJ2-2 and V is TRBV5-1; D is ambiguous. V gave up 0 bases and J gave up 2 bases, with 5 bases separating them. This CDR3 region has 14 residues. Germline CDR1 reads SGHRS; CDR2 reads YFSETQ. As DNA, the CDR3 is TGCGCCAGCAGCTTGGCCGGAAACACCGGGGAGCTGTTTTTT. It yields the protein CASSLAGNTGELFF.

The gene calls are TRBV13 and TRBJ1-5; 7 bases line up with TRBD1. CDR3 size: 15 residues. V lost 4 bases, J lost 0 bases, and 3 bases stayed unmatched. Germline V CDR1 and CDR2: PRHDT, FYEKMQ (reference sequence). The CDR3 spells CASSSTGNSNQPQHF. The CDR3 DNA follows: TGTGCCAGCAGCTCGACAGGGAATAGCAATCAGCCCCAGCATTTT.

This clonotype was detected ten times or more. The chain has TRBV2 and TRBJ2-7, with a weak D call TRBD1 (5 bases). The CDR3 is made up of 14 amino acids. V lost 4 bases and J lost 0, with 10 bases in between. The germline V gene has CDR1 SNHLY and CDR2 FYNNEI. CDR3 in amino acids: CASSVGDSSYEQYF. In DNA, the CDR3 is TGTGCCAGCAGTGTCGGCGACAGCTCCTACGAGCAGTACTTC.

This clonotype came up many times. In DNA, the CDR3 is TGTGCCACCAGCAGAGGGAAGACAACAGAGTTAGGAAACACCATATATTTT. It codes for CATSRGKTTELGNTIYF. The chain employs TRBV15 and TRBJ1-3, with D unresolved. The CDR3 extends over 17 amino acids. Trimming cost V 1 base and J 4 bases, with 17 bases left between them. Germline values: CDR1 LNHNV, CDR2 YYDKDF (reference sequence). The whole variable domain, filled in from reference TRBV15 and TRBJ1-3, reads DAMVIQNPRYQVTQFGKPVTLSCSQTLNHNVMYWYQQKSSQAPKLLFHYYDKDFNNEADTPDNFQSRRPNTSFCFLDIRSPGLGDTAMYLCATSRGKTTELGNTIYFGEGSWLTVV.

The chain carries TRBV15 and TRBJ2-1; D not resolved. The J call is in doubt because the DNA end fits TRBJ2-7 better. The CDR3 sequence is 14 residues long. In germline, CDR1 is LNHNV, CDR2 YYDKDF (reference sequence). The CDR3 nucleotides read TGTGCCACCAGCAGAATCTCAGACTCCTACGAGCAGTACTTC. The encoded protein is CATSRISDSYEQYF.

This clonotype was counted many times. The V call is TRBV9, the J call TRBJ2-3; D not resolved. Germline-derived CDR1 and CDR2 are SGDLS and YYNGEE. The ends were cut back, 0 bases at V and 2 bases at J, with 10 bases in the middle. There are 15 residues in the CDR3. For the CDR3, the DNA is TGTGCCAGCAGCGTAGAAGGCAGCCTCACAGATACGCAGTATTTT. Protein: CASSVEGSLTDTQYF.

This clonotype was recorded many times. The genes are TRBV10-3 and TRBJ2-7, with TRBD1 matching 9 bases. This CDR3 has 14 residues. CDR1 is ENHRY, CDR2 SYGVKD, per germline. Trimming cost V 10 bases and J 2 bases; bases outside gene matches: 9. The CDR3 DNA is TGTGCCAGCAGCCCTGACAGGGGGACCTACGAGCAGTACTTC. Its translation is CASSPDRGTYEQYF.

This clonotype was detected many times. This sequence joins TRBV6-5 and TRBJ2-5; 7 bases match TRBD1. Germline-derived CDR1 and CDR2 are MNHEY and SVGAGI. This CDR3 has 14 amino acids. Trimming cost V 5 bases and J 4 bases; bases outside gene matches: 7. The CDR3 DNA is TGTGCCAGCAGTGACGAGGGGGCTGGAGAGACCCAGTACTTC. Translated, it gives CASSDEGAGETQYF.

This clonotype has a count of ten or more. V is TRBV4-1 and J is TRBJ1-5; D ambiguous. This CDR3 has 15 amino acids. Trimming left V 0 bases short and J 3 bases short, with 9 bases between. Per the germline V gene, CDR1 is MGHRA and CDR2 is YSYEKL. The CDR3 loop reads CASSQDLRPNQPQHF. CDR3 coding DNA: TGCGCCAGCAGCCAAGATTTAAGGCCCAATCAGCCCCAGCATTTT.

This clonotype was observed a few times. This chain links TRBV19 with TRBJ2-1; D may be TRBD1 or TRBD2 (5 bases each). Germline-derived CDR1 and CDR2 are LNHDA and SQIVND (reference sequence). V was clipped by 3 bases and J by 6 bases, with 18 bases between them. The CDR3 runs 16 residues. The CDR3 protein is CASSIWGRASLNEQFF. The CDR3 DNA sequence: TGTGCCAGTAGTATTTGGGGACGGGCCTCTCTCAATGAGCAGTTCTTC. The variable domain in full, completed from reference TRBV19 and TRBJ2-1, reads DGGITQSPKYLFRKEGQNVTLSCEQNLNHDAMYWYRQDPGQGLRLIYYSQIVNDFQKGDIAEGYSVSREKKESFPLTVTSAQKNPTAFYLCASSIWGRASLNEQFFGPGTRLTVL.

V is TRBV7-8 and J is TRBJ2-3; TRBD2 agrees at 13 bases. V was pared by 5 bases and J by 4 bases, with 0 bases of the junction left unmatched. Germline V gene sequence: CDR1 SGHVS, CDR2 FQNEAQ. This CDR3 comprises 14 residues. The CDR3 protein is CASSGLAGADTQYF. CDR3 DNA sequence: TGTGCCAGCAGCGGACTAGCGGGAGCAGATACGCAGTATTTT.

As to this clonotype: One end of the junction varies from germline; a read error may be responsible. The chain joins TRBV4-2 to TRBJ1-1, with 11 bases matching TRBD1. Germline-derived CDR1 and CDR2 are LGHNA and YNFKEQ. The CDR3 extends over 16 amino acids. The CDR3 is CASSQVLGTGGTEASF. Written as DNA, the CDR3 is TGTGCCAGCAGCCAAGTCCTCGGGACAGGGGGTACTGAAGCTTCCTTT.

This clonotype was seen ten or more times. The V and J genes are TRBV20-1 and TRBJ2-1; D is unresolved. With 0 bases removed from V and 5 bases from J, the gap between germline ends came to 14 bases. CDR3 length equals 15 residues. Germline CDR1 and CDR2: DFQATT and SNEGSKA (reference sequence). The CDR3 coding sequence is TGCAGTGCTAGAGAGGAACTTTTACTGAACAATGAGCAGTTCTTC. Protein product: CSAREELLLNNEQFF.

The rearrangement uses TRBV3-1 and TRBJ2-3; D assignment may be TRBD1 or TRBD2 (6 bases each). The CDR3 has 16 residues. Germline V CDR1 and CDR2: LGHDT, YNNKEL (reference sequence). Deletions cut 6 bases from V and 4 bases from J, with 20 bases between. CDR3 sequence (DNA): TGTGCCAGCAGTTTACGGTTCGGGGGCGCGGCAGATACGCAGTATTTT. It specifies CASSLRFGGAADTQYF.

The chain carries TRBV19 and TRBJ2-5; 7 nucleotides match TRBD2. The germline gives CDR1 LNHDA, CDR2 SQIVND (reference sequence). The trim removed 3 bases at V and 3 bases at J, leaving 1 base unmatched. This CDR3 is built from 13 residues. For the CDR3, the DNA is TGTGCCAGTAGTATCGCGGGGGAAGAGACCCAGTACTTC. As protein: CASSIAGEETQYF.

This clonotype occurred a few times. The rearrangement links TRBV6-1 to TRBJ1-2, with D possibly being TRBD1 (6 bases). V dropped 4 bases and J dropped 2 bases, with 14 bases sitting between them. CDR1 is MNHNS, CDR2 SASEGT, per germline. This CDR3 is built from 15 residues. In nucleotides, the CDR3 is TGTGCCAGCAGTGGACCCGGGACATTAAACTATGGCTACACCTTC. Translation: CASSGPGTLNYGYTF.

This clonotype was detected ten times or more. The chain employs TRBV29-1 and TRBJ1-2, with a tentative D call TRBD1 (5 bases). Looked up from germline, CDR1 is SQVTM and CDR2 is ANQGSEA. The CDR3 loop spans 11 amino acids. Trimming left V 8 bases short and J 5 bases short, with 12 bases between. The chain's CDR3 is CSSAGRYGYTF. CDR3 DNA: TGCAGCAGCGCAGGGAGGTATGGCTACACCTTC.

A word on this clonotype: Relative to the germline gene, one junction end is altered; a read error may explain this. The rearrangement joins TRBV10-1 to TRBJ2-3, with D tentatively TRBD1 (6 bases). The CDR3 is 13 residues long. Germline V lookup: CDR1 WNHNN, CDR2 SYGVQD (reference sequence). The CDR3 region is CASSEGGTDTQYF. CDR3 DNA sequence: TGTGCCAGCAGTGAGGGGGGCACAGATACGCAGTATTTT.

The V and J genes are TRBV20-1 and TRBJ2-2; D call uncertain. Germline-derived CDR1 and CDR2 are DFQATT and SNEGSKA (reference sequence). CDR3 length: 14 amino acids. V lost 0 bases, J lost 2 bases, and 7 bases lay in between. The CDR3 DNA sequence: TGCAGTGCTAGAGACGGTTTAAACACCGGGGAGCTGTTTTTT. This codes for CSARDGLNTGELFF.

There are many counts of this clonotype. This chain links TRBV12-3 or TRBV12-4 with TRBJ1-2, with a possible D match to TRBD1 (5 bases). Trimming took off 6 bases at V and 4 bases at J, with 15 bases between the two ends. This CDR3 is 14 amino acids long. This CDR3 is CASSYDTGLYGYTF. The CDR3, as DNA: TGTGCCAGCAGCTACGACACGGGACTCTATGGCTACACCTTC.